This passage covers 10 T cell receptor beta chains from one sample sequenced in a study of CD8 T cells in Susac syndrome. RNA amounts of about 0.5 to 1 ug underwent reverse transcription with random hexamers. TCRdb reanalysed the immunoSEQ multiplex PCR reads using MiXCR and keeps one entry per CDR3 protein. This sample has under 200,000 distinct CDR3 sequences, with 90% to 95% found just once. The sequenced material came from CD4+ T cells from PBMCs. These receptor sequences come from a human donor in good health.

The CDR3 here is CASSPGTGIDGYTF. DNA for the CDR3: TGTGCCAGCAGCCCCGGGACAGGGATAGATGGCTACACCTTC. This chain connects TRBV14 to TRBJ1-2, with 9 bases matching TRBD1. After removal of 4 bases from V and 6 bases from J, the junction contained 6 bases not matched to a gene. Germline-derived CDR1 and CDR2 are SGHDN and FVKESK. CDR3 length equals 14 residues.

The chain links TRBV18 to TRBJ2-5; 7 bases line up with TRBD1. The V segment lost 2 bases and the J segment 0 bases; nucleotides outside the gene matches: 3. CDR1 and CDR2 (germline): KGHSH, LQKENI. CDR3 size: 15 residues. The CDR3 loop reads CASSPGTDYQETQYF. The DNA for the CDR3 is TGTGCCAGCTCACCAGGGACAGATTACCAAGAGACCCAGTACTTC.

This chain connects TRBV20-1 to TRBJ2-3; 9 positions agree with TRBD2. V trimming: 1 base; J trimming: 1 base; junction bases outside the gene matches: 9. Germline CDR1 and CDR2: DFQATT and SNEGSKA (reference sequence). This CDR3 is built from 17 residues. CDR3 sequence reads: CSARGSWASGGTDTQYF. The CDR3 DNA follows: TGCAGTGCTAGAGGCTCATGGGCTAGCGGGGGCACAGATACGCAGTATTTT.

The chain links TRBV5-4 to TRBJ2-3; 10 bases map to TRBD2. After removal of 5 bases from V and 1 base from J, the junction contained 7 bases not matched to a gene. CDR3 length: 16 residues. In germline, CDR1 is SGHNT, CDR2 YYREEE (reference sequence). CDR3: CASRPAGTSGTDTQYF. CDR3 bases: TGTGCCAGCAGACCAGCCGGGACTAGCGGCACAGATACGCAGTATTTT.

The chain joins TRBV28 to TRBJ2-1; possibly TRBD1 for D (6 bases). V lost 1 base, J lost 5 bases, and 9 bases lay in between. CDR1 MDHEN and CDR2 SYDVKM come from the germline V gene. CDR3 length: 14 amino acids. The CDR3 region is CASSLSPGDNEQFF. The CDR3 bases are TGTGCCAGCAGTTTATCGCCAGGGGACAATGAGCAGTTCTTC.

This chain connects TRBV9 to TRBJ2-5, with D possibly TRBD2 on 6 matching bases. Trimming shortened V by 0 bases and J by 5 bases, and 14 bases separated the two germline ends. Per germline, CDR1 SGDLS and CDR2 YYNGEE. The CDR3 consists of 15 residues. The CDR3 DNA reads TGTGCCAGCAGCGTAGTTGCGGGGTTGCGGGAGACCCAGTACTTC. Encoded protein: CASSVVAGLRETQYF.

The rearrangement links TRBV29-1 to TRBJ2-1; 7 bases are shared with TRBD1. The V segment lost 7 bases and the J segment 8 bases; nucleotides outside the gene matches: 11. The CDR3 spans 13 residues. The V gene's germline CDR1 is SQVTM and CDR2 ANQGSEA. The CDR3, as DNA: TGCAGCGCTACGGACAGGAACCTCGATGAGCAGTTCTTC. Protein sequence: CSATDRNLDEQFF.

The chain carries TRBV29-1 and TRBJ2-3; D unresolved. Trimming removed 2 bases from V and 5 bases from J, with 11 bases in between. The CDR3 extends over 13 amino acids. From germline, CDR1 is SQVTM and CDR2 ANQGSEA. CDR3 bases: TGCAGCGTTGAATCGGACGGAAGAGATACGCAGTATTTT. This sequence encodes CSVESDGRDTQYF.

The rearrangement joins TRBV24-1 to TRBJ2-1, with TRBD2 matching over 13 bases. CDR3 length: 18 residues. Germline CDR1 reads KGHDR; CDR2 reads SFDVKD. Trimming removed 4 bases from V and 3 bases from J; junction bases left unmatched: 8. CDR3 loop: CATSDATSGGAIYNEQFF. In nucleotides, the CDR3 is TGTGCCACCAGTGACGCTACTAGCGGGGGGGCCATCTACAATGAGCAGTTCTTC.

V usage is TRBV2 and J usage is TRBJ2-6; D not certain. CDR3 length: 15 residues. Germline CDR1 SNHLY, CDR2 FYNNEI. Trimming stripped 4 bases from V and 2 bases from J, with 9 bases between. The chain's CDR3 is CASSGGSTGANVLTF. As DNA, the CDR3 is TGTGCCAGCAGTGGTGGTAGTACTGGGGCCAACGTCCTGACTTTC.